The 28 T cell receptor beta chains listed next were all sequenced from one sample in a study of T-cell reconstitution after alpha-beta-depleted transplantation in children. Construction of the TCRbeta library involved unique molecular identifiers. In TCRdb, the PCR reads were re-called with MiXCR into one record per CDR3 protein. The table lists 200,000 to 300,000 distinct CDR3 sequences, roughly 25% of them singletons. Sequences were derived from PBMCs, sampled before TCRalphabeta/CD19-depleted stem cell transplant. These receptors originate from a girl aged 2 to 10 with Fanconi anemia, due to receive a stem cell transplant.

This clonotype has a handful of counts. The chain carries TRBV12-3 or TRBV12-4 and TRBJ2-5, with unresolved D. The CDR3 loop spans 12 amino acids. The V gene lost 2 bases and the J gene lost 4 bases, with 5 bases spanning the gap. CDR3 sequence reads: CASSLSIETQYF. The CDR3 DNA sequence: TGTGCCAGCAGTTTAAGTATAGAGACCCAGTACTTC.

The chain uses TRBV7-9 and TRBJ1-2; D uncertain. CDR1 and CDR2 from the germline V gene are SEHNR and FQNEAQ (reference sequence). V was cut by 5 bases and J by 0 bases, with 10 bases left in between. The CDR3 runs 14 residues. The CDR3 sequence is CASSPRLTNYGYTF. The CDR3 bases are TGTGCCAGCAGCCCTAGGCTGACTAACTATGGCTACACCTTC.

Many counts were recorded for this clonotype. The V call is TRBV24-1, the J call TRBJ2-3; 8 nucleotides match TRBD1. CDR1 is KGHDR, CDR2 SFDVKD, per germline. V shed 3 bases and J 1 base; nucleotides not matched to a gene: 8. This CDR3 has 17 amino acids. CDR3 bases: TGTGCCACCAGTGATCCACCGCCGGGACAGGGCACAGATACGCAGTATTTT. It codes for CATSDPPPGQGTDTQYF.

This clonotype was picked up many times. This chain's CDR3 is CSVGRGVAFEQFF. The CDR3 DNA reads TGCAGCGTTGGACGGGGTGTAGCATTTGAGCAGTTCTTC. This chain joins TRBV29-1 and TRBJ2-1; weak D call: TRBD2 (5 bases). Germline V gene data show CDR1 as SQVTM and CDR2 as ANQGSEA. The germline V and J ends were trimmed by 4 bases and 9 bases, with 16 bases remaining between them. The CDR3 runs to 13 residues.

This clonotype was observed a few times. This chain connects TRBV7-6 to TRBJ2-1; no definite D call. Germline CDR1 and CDR2: SGHVS and FNYEAQ. Trimming shortened V by 5 bases and J by 2 bases, and 10 bases separated the two germline ends. There are 14 residues in the CDR3. CDR3 bases: TGTGCCAGCAGCCCCTTTGAGACCTACAATGAGCAGTTCTTC. It specifies CASSPFETYNEQFF. Supplemented by reference TRBV7-6 and TRBJ2-1, the full variable domain reads GAGVSQSPRYKVTKRGQDVALRCDPISGHVSLYWYRQALGQGPEFLTYFNYEAQQDKSGLPNDRFSAERPEGSISTLTIQRTEQRDSAMYRCASSPFETYNEQFFGPGTRLTVL.

In its sample, this clonotype was seen a few times. The chain couples TRBV29-1 to TRBJ2-7; 16 nucleotides match TRBD2. The germline CDR1 and CDR2 sequences are SQVTM and ANQGSEA. This CDR3 has 17 residues. V dropped 7 bases and J dropped 3; count of bases not matched to a gene: 12. DNA for the CDR3: TGCAGCGGCCCGGGACTAGCGGGAGGGCAAAGTTTCTACGAGCAGTACTTC. Its translation is CSGPGLAGGQSFYEQYF.

This clonotype came up once. This chain uses TRBV20-1 with TRBJ2-7, with TRBD2 matching over 8 bases. The CDR3 extends over 15 amino acids. V lost 3 bases and J lost 0; bases outside the gene matches: 7. Per germline, CDR1 DFQATT and CDR2 SNEGSKA (reference sequence). The CDR3 loop is CSAREISGSSYEQYF. DNA of the CDR3: TGCAGTGCTAGGGAAATCAGCGGGAGCTCCTACGAGCAGTACTTC.

In this sample, this clonotype turned up a few times. The chain employs TRBV29-1 and TRBJ1-2, with D unresolved. Germline V gene data show CDR1 as SQVTM and CDR2 as ANQGSEA. CDR3 length: 14 residues. Trimming left V 6 bases short and J 4 bases short, with 18 bases between. CDR3 bases: TGCAGCGTCCCGGTGGGTAGCGCAGCCTATGGCTACACCTTC. Protein sequence: CSVPVGSAAYGYTF.

V is TRBV12-3 or TRBV12-4 and J is TRBJ1-3; 9 nucleotides align to TRBD1. This CDR3 region has 15 residues. Trimming at V came to 6 bases and at J to 0 bases, leaving 3 bases not matched to a gene. The CDR3: CASRTGGYSGNTIYF. In DNA form, the CDR3 reads TGTGCCAGCAGGACAGGGGGGTACTCTGGAAACACCATATATTTT.

This clonotype was picked up a small number of times. The CDR3 loop reads CSAGLAGSTDTQYF. In DNA, the CDR3 is TGCAGCGCGGGACTAGCGGGGAGCACAGATACGCAGTATTTT. The chain employs TRBV29-1 and TRBJ2-3; 13 bases align to TRBD2. CDR3 length: 14 residues. Germline V lookup: CDR1 SQVTM, CDR2 ANQGSEA. The trim removed 7 bases at V and 0 bases at J, leaving 1 base unmatched.

This clonotype showed up many times. This chain joins TRBV29-1 and TRBJ2-7; TRBD2 aligns across 12 bases. The germline gives CDR1 SQVTM, CDR2 ANQGSEA. The CDR3 is made up of 13 amino acids. J gave up 6 bases and V 6 bases, and 6 bases lay outside the gene matches. The CDR3, as DNA: TGCAGCGTCCTCAGACTAGCGGGAGTCGAGCAGTACTTC. It yields the protein CSVLRLAGVEQYF.

The CDR3 is CASSPQATSGLTDTQYF. The DNA for the CDR3 is TGTGCCAGCAGCCCGCAAGCTACTAGCGGGTTGACAGATACGCAGTATTTT. The chain recombines TRBV7-3 with TRBJ2-3; TRBD2 matches 9 bases. After removal of 5 bases from V and 3 bases from J, the junction contained 12 bases not matched to a gene. CDR1 and CDR2 (germline): SGHTA, FQGTGA. CDR3 length: 17 amino acids.

This clonotype was detected a few times. V and J are TRBV11-2 and TRBJ2-1, with 11 nucleotides matching TRBD1. Germline V gene data show CDR1 as SGHAT and CDR2 as FQNNGV. The trim removed 2 bases at V and 0 bases at J, leaving 6 bases unmatched. CDR3 length: 18 amino acids. Here the CDR3 reads CASSLSGTGGSSYNEQFF. CDR3 in DNA: TGTGCCAGCAGCTTATCCGGGACAGGGGGAAGCTCCTACAATGAGCAGTTCTTC. Combining the CDR3 with reference TRBV11-2 and TRBJ2-1 gives the whole variable domain EAGVAQSPRYKIIEKRQSVAFWCNPISGHATLYWYQQILGQGPKLLIQFQNNGVVDDSQLPKDRFSAERLKGVDSTLKIQPAKLEDSAVYLCASSLSGTGGSSYNEQFFGPGTRLTVL.

This clonotype was counted at least ten times. The chain is built from TRBV20-1 and TRBJ1-2; no clear D. The CDR3 sequence is 13 residues long. Trimming removed 3 bases from V and 2 bases from J, with 10 bases in between. CDR1 and CDR2 from the germline V gene are DFQATT and SNEGSKA (reference sequence). The CDR3 DNA reads TGCAGTGCTAGCAGTGCCAGGAACTATGGCTACACCTTC. This codes for CSASSARNYGYTF.

Ten or more counts support this clonotype. This chain joins TRBV10-3 and TRBJ2-7, with TRBD2 matching over 9 bases. Trimming took 8 bases from V and 4 from J; bases not matched to a gene: 6. The CDR3 has 13 amino acids. Germline CDR1 ENHRY, CDR2 SYGVKD. The CDR3 here is CAISQLAGYEQYF. The CDR3, as DNA: TGTGCCATCTCACAGCTAGCGGGGTACGAGCAGTACTTC.

This clonotype was seen repeatedly, ten times or more. V gene TRBV29-1 combines with J gene TRBJ2-2; weak D call: TRBD2 (6 bases). V lost 3 bases to trimming and J lost 5 bases, with 13 bases between them. The CDR3 has 14 residues. Germline CDR1 and CDR2: SQVTM and ANQGSEA. CDR3 amino acids: CSVDSAGGTGELFF. In DNA, the CDR3 is TGCAGCGTTGATTCGGCAGGAGGGACCGGGGAGCTGTTTTTT.

This clonotype has more than one count but fewer than ten. The chain combines TRBV6-5 with TRBJ2-7; D not certain. Between the trimmed V and J ends, which lost 8 bases and 2 bases, there was a span of 13 bases. The CDR3 runs to 13 residues. Germline loops: CDR1 MNHEY, CDR2 SVGAGI. For the CDR3, the DNA is TGTGCCAGCCAAAAGGGAAGGGCCTACGAGCAGTACTTC. It is translated as CASQKGRAYEQYF.

This chain uses TRBV29-1 with TRBJ2-1; TRBD1 is a possible D gene (6 bases). The CDR3 length is 11 residues. Deletions cut 5 bases from V and 9 bases from J, with 11 bases between. CDR1 and CDR2 from the germline V gene are SQVTM and ANQGSEA. The CDR3 loop is CSVWTVFEQFF. CDR3 in DNA: TGCAGCGTTTGGACAGTTTTTGAGCAGTTCTTC.

This clonotype was recorded many times. The genes are TRBV20-1 and TRBJ2-5, with D unclear. The CDR3 has 14 residues. V was pared by 2 bases and J by 1 base, with 11 bases between. CDR1 is DFQATT, CDR2 SNEGSKA, per germline (reference sequence). The CDR3 loop is CSARYQPLQETQYF. The DNA for the CDR3 is TGCAGTGCTAGATATCAACCACTCCAAGAGACCCAGTACTTC.

The chain employs TRBV18 and TRBJ1-1; D is perhaps TRBD1 (6 bases). Trimming shortened V by 9 bases and J by 7 bases, and 18 bases separated the two germline ends. Looked up from germline, CDR1 is KGHSH and CDR2 is LQKENI. The CDR3 covers 13 residues. CDR3 bases: TGTGCCAGTCTTAAGTCCGAGGGGGATGAAGCTTTCTTT. It codes for CASLKSEGDEAFF.

The chain uses TRBV6-5 and TRBJ2-1; D gene ambiguous. This CDR3 region has 14 residues. Trimming took off 0 bases at V and 7 bases at J, with 10 bases between the two ends. Germline assignment: CDR1 MNHEY and CDR2 SVGAGI. Here the CDR3 reads CASSYSGVRNEQFF. For the CDR3, the DNA is TGTGCCAGCAGTTACTCTGGGGTAAGGAATGAGCAGTTCTTC.

This chain joins TRBV7-3 and TRBJ2-1; D unclear. With 2 bases removed from V and 9 bases from J, the gap between germline ends came to 14 bases. Looked up from germline, CDR1 is SGHTA and CDR2 is FQGTGA. CDR3 size: 14 residues. The CDR3 is CASSLSPFDGEQFF. CDR3 sequence (DNA): TGTGCCAGCAGCTTATCCCCCTTTGACGGTGAGCAGTTCTTC.

This clonotype has a count of ten or more. This chain links TRBV20-1 with TRBJ2-1, with 9 bases fitting TRBD2. The length of the CDR3 is 16 residues. CDR1 is DFQATT and CDR2 is SNEGSKA in the germline V gene (reference sequence). V was clipped by 3 bases and J by 7 bases; unmatched bases: 13. CDR3 in DNA: TGCAGTGCTAGTGGGGCCCGAGGCGGGAGGGTAAATGAGCAGTTCTTC. It is translated as CSASGARGGRVNEQFF.

This clonotype was counted ten times or more. The chain couples TRBV30 to TRBJ2-1; TRBD2 aligns across 11 bases. The V segment lost 2 bases and the J segment 8 bases; nucleotides outside the gene matches: 14. The germline gives CDR1 GTSNPN, CDR2 SVGIG (reference sequence). The CDR3 is 17 residues long. The CDR3 DNA is TGTGCCTGGAGTAGGACTAGCGGGTGGACCGAGGGAGATGAGCAGTTCTTC. Amino acids: CAWSRTSGWTEGDEQFF.

A few counts support this clonotype. This rearrangement joins TRBV12-5 to TRBJ2-3; tentative D call: TRBD1 (5 bases). CDR1 is LGHNT and CDR2 is FRNRAP in the germline V gene. This CDR3 spans 16 amino acids. V was shortened by 3 bases and J by 3 bases, with 16 bases between the two germline ends. The CDR3 protein is CASGFSAGPPTDTQYF. CDR3 DNA sequence: TGTGCTAGTGGTTTTTCGGCAGGGCCCCCAACAGATACGCAGTATTTT. Together with reference TRBV12-5 and TRBJ2-3, the CDR3 gives the full variable domain: DARVTQTPRHKVTEMGQEVTMRCQPILGHNTVFWYRQTMMQGLELLAYFRNRAPLDDSGMPKDRFSAEMPDATLATLKIQPSEPRDSAVYFCASGFSAGPPTDTQYFGPGTRLTVL.

This clonotype was counted between two and nine times. The rearrangement uses TRBV7-2 and TRBJ2-7; D unresolved. V was cut by 6 bases and J by 3 bases, with 15 bases left in between. This CDR3 comprises 14 residues. Germline V CDR1 and CDR2: SGHTA, FQGNSA. CDR3 sequence (DNA): TGTGCCAGCAGTTATACGCCGGCGTACTACGAGCAGTACTTC. The encoded protein is CASSYTPAYYEQYF.

As DNA, the CDR3 is TGCAGTGCTAGGGGGGTAGTATCCCACAGCGAGCAGTACTTC. Translated, it gives CSARGVVSHSEQYF. This rearrangement joins TRBV20-1 to TRBJ2-7; D might be TRBD1 or TRBD2, each matching 5 bases. There are 14 residues in the CDR3. V was cut by 3 bases and J by 6 bases, with 18 bases left in between. The germline V gene encodes CDR1 DFQATT and CDR2 SNEGSKA (reference sequence).

The CDR3 spells CSASSTPYEQYF. The CDR3 DNA is TGCAGTGCCTCATCCACTCCCTACGAGCAGTACTTC. The genes are TRBV20-1 and TRBJ2-7, with D unclear. This CDR3 is 12 amino acids long. Germline V CDR1 and CDR2: DFQATT, SNEGSKA (reference sequence). Trimming removed 6 bases at V and 2 bases at J, with 11 bases between.